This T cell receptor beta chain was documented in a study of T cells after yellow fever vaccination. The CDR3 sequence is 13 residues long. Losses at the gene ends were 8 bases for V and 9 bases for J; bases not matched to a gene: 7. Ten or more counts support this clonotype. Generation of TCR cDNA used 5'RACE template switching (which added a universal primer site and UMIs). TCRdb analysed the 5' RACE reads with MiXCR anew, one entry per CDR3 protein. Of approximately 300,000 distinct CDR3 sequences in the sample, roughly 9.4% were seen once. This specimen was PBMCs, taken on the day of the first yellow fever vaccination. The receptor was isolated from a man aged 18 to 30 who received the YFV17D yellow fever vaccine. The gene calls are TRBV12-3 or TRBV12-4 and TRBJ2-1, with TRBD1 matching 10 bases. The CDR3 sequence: CASVGTGEGEQFF. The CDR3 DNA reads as TGTGCCAGCGTAGGGACAGGGGAAGGTGAGCAGTTCTTC.